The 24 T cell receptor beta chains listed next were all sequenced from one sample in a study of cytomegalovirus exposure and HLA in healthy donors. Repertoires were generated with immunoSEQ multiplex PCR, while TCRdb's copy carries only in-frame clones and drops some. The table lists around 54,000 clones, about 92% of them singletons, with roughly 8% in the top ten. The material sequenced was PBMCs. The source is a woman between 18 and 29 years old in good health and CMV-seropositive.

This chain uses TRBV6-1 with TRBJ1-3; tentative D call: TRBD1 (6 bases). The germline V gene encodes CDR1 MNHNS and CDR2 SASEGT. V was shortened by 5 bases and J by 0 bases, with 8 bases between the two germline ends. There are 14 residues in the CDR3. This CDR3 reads CASSTQGSGNTIYF. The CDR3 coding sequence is TGTGCCAGCAGTACACAGGGCTCTGGAAACACCATATATTTT.

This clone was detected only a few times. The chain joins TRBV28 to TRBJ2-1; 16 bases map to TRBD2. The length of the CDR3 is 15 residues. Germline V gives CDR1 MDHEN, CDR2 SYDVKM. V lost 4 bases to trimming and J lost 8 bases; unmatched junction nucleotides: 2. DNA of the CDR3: TGTGCCAGCAGTTCGGGACTAGCGGGGGGGCATGAGCAGTTCTTC. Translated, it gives CASSSGLAGGHEQFF. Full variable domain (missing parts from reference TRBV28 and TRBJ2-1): DVKVTQSSRYLVKRTGEKVFLECVQDMDHENMFWYRQDPGLGLRLIYFSYDVKMKEKGDIPEGYSVSREKKERFSLILESASTNQTSMYLCASSSGLAGGHEQFFGPGTRLTVL.

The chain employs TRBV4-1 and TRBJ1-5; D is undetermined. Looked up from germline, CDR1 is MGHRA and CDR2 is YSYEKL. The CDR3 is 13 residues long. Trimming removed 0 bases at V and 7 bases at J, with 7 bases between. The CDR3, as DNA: TGCGCCAGCAGCCAAGAGGAGAGCCAGCCCCAGCATTTT. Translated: CASSQEESQPQHF.

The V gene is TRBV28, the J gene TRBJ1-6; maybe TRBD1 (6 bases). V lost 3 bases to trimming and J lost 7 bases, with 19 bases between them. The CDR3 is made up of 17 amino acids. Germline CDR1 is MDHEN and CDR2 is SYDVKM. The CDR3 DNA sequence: TGTGCCAGCAGTTTCCAAGCTGGACAGTTAGGCAATTCACCCCTCCACTTT. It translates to CASSFQAGQLGNSPLHF.

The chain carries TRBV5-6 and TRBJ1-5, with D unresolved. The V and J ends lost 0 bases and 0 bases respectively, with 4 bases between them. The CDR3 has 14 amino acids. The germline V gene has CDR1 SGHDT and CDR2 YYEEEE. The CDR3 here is CASSLGSSNQPQHF. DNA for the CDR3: TGTGCCAGCAGCTTGGGTAGTAGCAATCAGCCCCAGCATTTT.

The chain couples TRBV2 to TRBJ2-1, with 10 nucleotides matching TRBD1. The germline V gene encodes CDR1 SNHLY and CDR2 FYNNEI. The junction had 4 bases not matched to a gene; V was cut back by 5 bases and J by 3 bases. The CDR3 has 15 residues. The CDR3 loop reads CASSPRTGGYNEQFF. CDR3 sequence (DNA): TGTGCCAGCAGTCCCCGGACAGGGGGCTACAATGAGCAGTTCTTC.

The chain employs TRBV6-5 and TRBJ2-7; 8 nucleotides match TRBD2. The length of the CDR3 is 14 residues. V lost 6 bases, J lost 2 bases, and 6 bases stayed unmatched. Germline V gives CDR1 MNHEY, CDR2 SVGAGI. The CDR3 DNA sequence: TGTGCCAGCAGGTTAGCGGGGCGAGCCTACGAGCAGTACTTC. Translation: CASRLAGRAYEQYF.

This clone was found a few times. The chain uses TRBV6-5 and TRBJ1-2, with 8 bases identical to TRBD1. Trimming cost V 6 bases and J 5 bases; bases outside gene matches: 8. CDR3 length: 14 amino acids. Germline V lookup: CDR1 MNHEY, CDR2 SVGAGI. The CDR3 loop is CASSRRDRTYGYTF. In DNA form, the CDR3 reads TGTGCCAGCAGCCGCCGGGACAGGACATATGGCTACACCTTC.

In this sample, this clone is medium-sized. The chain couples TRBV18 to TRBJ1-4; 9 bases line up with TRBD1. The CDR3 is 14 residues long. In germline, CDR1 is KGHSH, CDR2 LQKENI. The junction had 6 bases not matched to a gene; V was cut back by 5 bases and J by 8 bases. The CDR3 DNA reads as TGTGCCAGCTCAGTGGACAGGGGAGAAGAAAAACTGTTTTTT. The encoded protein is CASSVDRGEEKLFF.

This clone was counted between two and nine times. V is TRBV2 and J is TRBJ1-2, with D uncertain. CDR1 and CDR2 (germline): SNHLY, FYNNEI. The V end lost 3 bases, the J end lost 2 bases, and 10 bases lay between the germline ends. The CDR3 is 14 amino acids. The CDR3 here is CASSEEGSNYGYTF. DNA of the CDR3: TGTGCCAGCAGTGAGGAAGGGAGCAACTATGGCTACACCTTC.

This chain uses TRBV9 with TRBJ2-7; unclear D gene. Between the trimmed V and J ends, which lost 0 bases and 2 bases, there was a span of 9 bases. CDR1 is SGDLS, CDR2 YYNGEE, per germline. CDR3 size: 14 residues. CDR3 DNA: TGTGCCAGCAGCGTAGGTAGCAGCCCCTACGAGCAGTACTTC. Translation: CASSVGSSPYEQYF.

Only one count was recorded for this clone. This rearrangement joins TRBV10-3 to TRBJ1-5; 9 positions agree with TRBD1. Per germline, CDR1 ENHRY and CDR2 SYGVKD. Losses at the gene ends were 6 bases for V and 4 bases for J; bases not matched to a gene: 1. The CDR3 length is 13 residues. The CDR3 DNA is TGTGCCATCAGGGGGACAGGGAATCAGCCCCAGCATTTT. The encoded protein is CAIRGTGNQPQHF.

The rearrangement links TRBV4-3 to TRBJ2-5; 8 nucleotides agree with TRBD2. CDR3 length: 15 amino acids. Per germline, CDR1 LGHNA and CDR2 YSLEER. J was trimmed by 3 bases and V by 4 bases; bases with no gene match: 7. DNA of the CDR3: TGCGCCAGCAGCCGGGGCCCAGCGGGGGAAGAGACCCAGTACTTC. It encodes CASSRGPAGEETQYF.

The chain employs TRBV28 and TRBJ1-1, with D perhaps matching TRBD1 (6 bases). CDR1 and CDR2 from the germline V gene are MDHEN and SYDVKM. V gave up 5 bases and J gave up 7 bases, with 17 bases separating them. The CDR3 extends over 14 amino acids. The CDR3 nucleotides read TGTGCCAGCAGTGAAAGACAGGCTACGAGTGAAGCTTTCTTT. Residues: CASSERQATSEAFF.

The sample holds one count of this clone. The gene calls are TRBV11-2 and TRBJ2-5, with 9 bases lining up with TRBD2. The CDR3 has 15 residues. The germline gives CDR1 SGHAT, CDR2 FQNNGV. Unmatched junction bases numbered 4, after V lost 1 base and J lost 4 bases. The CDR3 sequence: CASSLALAGTETQYF. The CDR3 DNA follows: TGTGCCAGCAGCTTAGCTCTAGCGGGGACAGAGACCCAGTACTTC.

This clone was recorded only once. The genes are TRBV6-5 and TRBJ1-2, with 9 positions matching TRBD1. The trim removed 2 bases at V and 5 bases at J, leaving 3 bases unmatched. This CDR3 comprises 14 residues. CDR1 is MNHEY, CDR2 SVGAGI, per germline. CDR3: CASSYIGQGYGYTF. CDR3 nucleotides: TGTGCCAGCAGTTACATTGGACAGGGGTATGGCTACACCTTC.

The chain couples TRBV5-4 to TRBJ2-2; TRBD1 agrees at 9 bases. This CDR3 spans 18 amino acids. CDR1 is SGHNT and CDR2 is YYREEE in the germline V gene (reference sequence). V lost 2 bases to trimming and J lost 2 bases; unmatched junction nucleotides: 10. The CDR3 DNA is TGTGCCAGCAGCTTCGGACAGGGGTCGTGGCGTAACACCGGGGAGCTGTTTTTT. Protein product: CASSFGQGSWRNTGELFF.

This CDR3 is CASIGNSYWQETQYF. The CDR3 DNA sequence: TGTGCCAGCATCGGGAACAGCTATTGGCAAGAGACCCAGTACTTC. The chain links TRBV28 to TRBJ2-5; weak D call: TRBD2 (5 bases). Trimming left V 7 bases short and J 2 bases short, with 17 bases between. The CDR3 has 15 amino acids. Germline V gives CDR1 MDHEN, CDR2 SYDVKM.

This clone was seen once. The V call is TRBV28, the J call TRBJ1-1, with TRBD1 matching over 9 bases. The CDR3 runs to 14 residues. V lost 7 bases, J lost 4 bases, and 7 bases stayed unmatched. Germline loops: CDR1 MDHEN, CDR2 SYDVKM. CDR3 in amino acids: CASTRDRGVTEAFF. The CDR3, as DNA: TGTGCCAGCACCCGTGACAGGGGGGTCACTGAAGCTTTCTTT.

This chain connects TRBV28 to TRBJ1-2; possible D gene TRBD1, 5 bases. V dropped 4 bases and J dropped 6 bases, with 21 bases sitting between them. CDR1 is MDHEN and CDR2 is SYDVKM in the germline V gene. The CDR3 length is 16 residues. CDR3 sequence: CASSSGGRKILNGYTF. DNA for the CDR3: TGTGCCAGCAGTTCGGGGGGTCGCAAGATTTTGAATGGCTACACCTTC.

CDR3 sequence: CASSGGSGRLTGELFF. CDR3 DNA sequence: TGTGCCAGTAGTGGGGGGTCTGGCAGACTCACCGGGGAGCTGTTTTTT. This chain connects TRBV19 to TRBJ2-2; TRBD2 might be the D (6 bases). Germline lookup yields CDR1 LNHDA and CDR2 SQIVND (reference sequence). Trimming took off 5 bases at V and 4 bases at J, with 17 bases between the two ends. The CDR3 has 16 residues.

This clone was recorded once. The CDR3 protein is CASRDRLDTEAFF. CDR3 bases: TGTGCCAGTAGGGACAGGTTGGACACTGAAGCTTTCTTT. The rearrangement links TRBV19 to TRBJ1-1; 7 bases agree with TRBD1. This CDR3 region has 13 residues. Germline CDR1 reads LNHDA; CDR2 reads SQIVND (reference sequence). V was clipped by 6 bases and J by 3 bases; unmatched bases: 4.

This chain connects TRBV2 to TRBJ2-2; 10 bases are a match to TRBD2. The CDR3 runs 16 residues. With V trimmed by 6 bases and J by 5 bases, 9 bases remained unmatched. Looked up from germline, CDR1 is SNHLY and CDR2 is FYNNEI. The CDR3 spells CASSLPSGGTTGELFF. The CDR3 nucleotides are TGTGCCAGCAGCCTCCCTAGCGGGGGAACTACCGGGGAGCTGTTTTTT.

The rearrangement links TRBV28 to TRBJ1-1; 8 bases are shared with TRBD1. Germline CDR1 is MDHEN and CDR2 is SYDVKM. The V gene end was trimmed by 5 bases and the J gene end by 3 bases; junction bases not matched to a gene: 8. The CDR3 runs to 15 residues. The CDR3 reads CASSPRQGAYTEAFF. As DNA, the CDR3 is TGTGCCAGCAGTCCGCGTCAGGGGGCCTACACTGAAGCTTTCTTT.